A selection of T cell receptor beta chains follows, all from one sample in a study of blood T cell repertoires in COVID-19. Sequencing was performed with immunoSEQ multiplex PCR; in TCRdb, only in-frame clones are kept and a portion is missing. The sample has roughly 200,000 clones; around nine tenths are singletons. Material: peripheral blood. The receptors were sampled from a man aged 18 to 29 with active or convalescent COVID-19. Both conserved end residues are part of each CDR3. D genes are given only for firm matches. Only some rows state a clone size, as once, few, many or a class for expanded clones.

D: NA
size: once
J: TRBJ2-7
V: TRBV24-1
CDR3: CATSRAGSYEQYF
DNA: TGTGCCACCAGTCGGGCAGGGTCCTACGAGCAGTACTTC

D: NA
size: once
J: TRBJ2-1
V: TRBV11-1
CDR3: CASSPERGLRFF
DNA: TGTGCCAGCAGCCCAGAACGCGGTCTGCGGTTCTTC

D: NA
size: NA
J: TRBJ2-1
V: TRBV29-1
CDR3: CSVGGRRAYNEQFF
DNA: TGCAGCGTTGGGGGTAGGAGGGCCTACAATGAGCAGTTCTTC

D: NA
size: NA
J: TRBJ2-1
V: TRBV5-4
CDR3: CASSFRPRAGGNEQFF
DNA: TGTGCCAGCAGCTTCAGACCCCGCGCAGGGGGGAATGAGCAGTTCTTC

D: TRBD1
size: NA
J: TRBJ1-5
V: TRBV19
CDR3: CASSTSTGVGNQPQHF
DNA: TGTGCCAGTAGTACATCAACAGGGGTTGGCAATCAGCCCCAGCATTTT

D: NA
size: NA
J: TRBJ1-4
V: TRBV7-7
CDR3: CASSEDQGRLFF
DNA: TGTGCCAGCAGCGAGGACCAGGGTAGACTGTTTTTT

D: NA
size: NA
J: TRBJ2-2
V: TRBV21-1
CDR3: CASSKGVAEGARHTGELFF
DNA: NA

D: NA
size: NA
J: TRBJ1-3
V: TRBV7-9
CDR3: CASSLETGGNTIYF
DNA: TGTGCCAGCAGCTTGGAGACAGGAGGAAACACCATATATTTT

D: TRBD2
size: NA
J: TRBJ2-3
V: TRBV20-1
CDR3: CSASGSSGKGTDTQYF
DNA: TGCAGTGCTAGTGGGTCTAGCGGAAAGGGCACAGATACGCAGTATTTT

D: TRBD1
size: NA
J: TRBJ1-1
V: TRBV7-9
CDR3: CASSLRDSNTEAFF
DNA: TGTGCCAGCAGCTTACGGGACAGCAACACTGAAGCTTTCTTT

D: NA
size: NA
J: TRBJ1-1
V: TRBV4-3
CDR3: CASSQWQGTEAFF
DNA: TGCGCCAGCAGCCAATGGCAGGGGACTGAAGCTTTCTTT

D: TRBD2
size: NA
J: TRBJ2-6
V: TRBV28
CDR3: CASLRWGGSGANVLTF
DNA: TGTGCCAGCTTAAGATGGGGGGGTAGTGGGGCCAACGTCCTGACTTTC

D: NA
size: few
J: TRBJ2-1
V: TRBV7-9
CDR3: CASSSPGSSYNEQFF
DNA: TGTGCCAGCAGCTCGCCGGGATCATCCTACAATGAGCAGTTCTTC

D: NA
size: NA
J: TRBJ1-1
V: TRBV19
CDR3: CASSVGRRGEAFF
DNA: TGTGCCAGTAGTGTCGGCAGGAGGGGTGAAGCTTTCTTT

D: TRBD2
size: NA
J: TRBJ2-1
V: TRBV24-1
CDR3: CATSDLAGGWFF
DNA: TGTGCCACCAGTGATTTAGCGGGAGGGTGGTTCTTC

D: TRBD2
size: few
J: TRBJ2-3
V: TRBV27
CDR3: CASSGGVVGTDTQYF
DNA: TGTGCCAGCAGCGGGGGGGTAGTTGGCACAGATACGCAGTATTTT

D: NA
size: NA
J: TRBJ1-2
V: TRBV30
CDR3: CAWTGLHGYTF
DNA: TGTGCCTGGACAGGGCTCCATGGCTACACCTTC

D: TRBD2
size: NA
J: TRBJ2-2
V: TRBV9
CDR3: CASSVGEGRNTGELFF
DNA: TGTGCCAGCAGCGTAGGGGAGGGGCGAAACACCGGGGAGCTGTTTTTT

D: TRBD1
size: NA
J: TRBJ2-5
V: TRBV7-9
CDR3: CASSIRRGQGWLETQYF
DNA: TGTGCCAGCAGCATCCGCCGGGGACAGGGGTGGCTAGAGACCCAGTACTTC

D: TRBD1
size: NA
J: TRBJ2-7
V: TRBV18
CDR3: CASSPRQGASDYEQYF
DNA: TGTGCCAGCTCACCAAGACAGGGGGCATCGGACTACGAGCAGTACTTC

D: TRBD2
size: NA
J: TRBJ2-7
V: TRBV4-1
CDR3: CASSRGSYSYEQYF
DNA: TGCGCCAGCAGCCGCGGGAGCTACAGCTACGAGCAGTACTTC

D: TRBD2
size: NA
J: TRBJ2-3
V: TRBV20-1
CDR3: CSASGLAGGMADTQYF
DNA: TGCAGTGCTAGTGGTCTAGCGGGAGGTATGGCAGATACGCAGTATTTT

D: NA
size: NA
J: TRBJ2-7
V: TRBV5-6
CDR3: CASSLGEVIRQYF
DNA: TGTGCCAGCAGCTTGGGGGAGGTGATCCGGCAGTACTTC

D: NA
size: NA
J: TRBJ2-3
V: TRBV3-1/TRBV3-2
CDR3: CASSQEGLDTQYF
DNA: TGTGCCAGCAGCCAAGAGGGCTTGGATACGCAGTATTTT

D: TRBD2
size: few
J: TRBJ2-3
V: TRBV7-6
CDR3: CASSLADGGTDTQYF
DNA: TGTGCCAGCAGCTTAGCTGACGGGGGGACAGATACGCAGTATTTT

D: TRBD2
size: NA
J: TRBJ2-1
V: TRBV5-1
CDR3: CASSFGLAGAYNEQFF
DNA: TGCGCCAGCAGCTTTGGACTAGCGGGGGCGTACAATGAGCAGTTCTTC

D: TRBD2
size: NA
J: TRBJ2-7
V: TRBV27
CDR3: CASSLAGGPYEQYF
DNA: TGTGCCAGCAGTTTAGCGGGAGGGCCATACGAGCAGTACTTC

D: NA
size: once
J: TRBJ1-3
V: TRBV24-1
CDR3: CATSDTDSSSGNTIYF
DNA: TGTGCCACCAGTGATACGGACAGTTCCTCTGGAAACACCATATATTTT

D: NA
size: NA
J: TRBJ2-7
V: TRBV18
CDR3: CASSPGITLGTVSYEQYF
DNA: TGTGCCAGCTCACCAGGTATAACGTTGGGGACTGTCTCCTACGAGCAGTACTTC

D: TRBD2
size: NA
J: TRBJ2-5
V: TRBV12-5
CDR3: CASADRGEQETQYF
DNA: TGTGCTAGTGCCGATCGGGGGGAACAAGAGACCCAGTACTTC

D: NA
size: NA
J: TRBJ1-2
V: TRBV6-6
CDR3: CASRSTDSFYGYTF
DNA: TGTGCCAGCAGATCTACGGACAGTTTCTATGGCTACACCTTC

D: TRBD2
size: NA
J: TRBJ2-7
V: TRBV3-1/TRBV3-2
CDR3: CASSQGRTSGRSYEQYF
DNA: TGTGCCAGCAGCCAAGGGCGGACTAGCGGGAGATCCTACGAGCAGTACTTC

D: NA
size: NA
J: TRBJ2-1
V: TRBV24-1
CDR3: CATSDSSGDSYNEQFF
DNA: TGTGCCACCAGTGATTCTTCAGGGGATTCCTACAATGAGCAGTTCTTC

D: TRBD2
size: NA
J: TRBJ2-2
V: TRBV27
CDR3: CASSPTVAGGVGGELFF
DNA: TGTGCCAGCAGTCCAACTGTAGCGGGAGGGGTCGGCGGGGAGCTGTTTTTT

D: NA
size: NA
J: TRBJ1-2
V: TRBV9
CDR3: CASSVADGSYGYTF
DNA: TGTGCCAGCAGCGTCGCGGACGGGAGCTATGGCTACACCTTC

D: NA
size: few
J: TRBJ1-1
V: TRBV7-8
CDR3: CASSLALSNTEAFF
DNA: TGTGCCAGCAGCTTAGCCCTATCGAACACTGAAGCTTTCTTT